These 25 T cell receptor beta chains were sequenced from one sample in a study of lymphopenia after photon versus proton radiotherapy. Sequencing used immunoSEQ multiplex PCR; TCRdb keeps in-frame clones, though not all of them. Here the sample spans tens of thousands of clones, about 92% being singletons. The source was peripheral blood, collected from a patient treated with photon-based radiotherapy. The receptors here all came from a woman between 45 and 65 years old with cholangiocarcinoma.

The genes are TRBV5-5 and TRBJ2-1; tentatively, D is TRBD2 (5 bases). V was pared by 1 base and J by 9 bases, with 14 bases between. The germline CDR1 and CDR2 sequences are SGHKS and YYEKEE (reference sequence). This CDR3 is built from 14 residues. The CDR3 region is CASSLLDSRGEQFF. The CDR3, as DNA: TGTGCCAGCAGCTTGCTTGACTCTCGGGGTGAGCAGTTCTTC. Full variable domain (rest looked up from reference TRBV5-5 and TRBJ2-1): DAGVTQSPTHLIKTRGQQVTLRCSPISGHKSVSWYQQVLGQGPQFIFQYYEKEERGRGNFPDRFSARQFPNYSSELNVNALLLGDSALYLCASSLLDSRGEQFFGPGTRLTVL.

This rearrangement joins TRBV4-1 to TRBJ2-7; D remains ambiguous. Germline V lookup: CDR1 MGHRA, CDR2 YSYEKL. V lost 0 bases, J lost 4 bases, and 7 bases lay in between. This CDR3 has 13 amino acids. CDR3 nucleotide sequence: TGCGCCAGCAGCCAAGAAATGGCTTACGAGCAGTACTTC. Translating gives CASSQEMAYEQYF.

The chain uses TRBV7-2 and TRBJ2-3; 9 bases fit TRBD1. The CDR3 runs 16 residues. Germline trimming cut 5 bases from V and 2 bases from J; bases unmatched to any gene: 8. Per the germline V gene, CDR1 is SGHTA and CDR2 is FQGNSA. The CDR3 region is CASSPRGTGTTDTQYF. CDR3 in DNA: TGTGCCAGCAGCCCAAGAGGGACAGGGACCACAGATACGCAGTATTTT.

The J gene is TRBJ1-4, the V gene TRBV27; D might be TRBD1 (5 bases). Germline loops: CDR1 MNHEY, CDR2 SMNVEV (reference sequence). V dropped 8 bases and J dropped 5 bases, with 21 bases sitting between them. There are 16 residues in the CDR3. The CDR3 protein is CASGSSWRQQNEKLFF. The CDR3 DNA is TGTGCCAGCGGATCCTCCTGGAGACAGCAAAATGAAAAACTGTTTTTT. Based on the CDR3 plus reference TRBV27 and TRBJ1-4, the full variable domain is EAQVTQNPRYLITVTGKKLTVTCSQNMNHEYMSWYRQDPGLGLRQIYYSMNVEVTDKGDVPEGYKVSRKEKRNFPLILESPSPNQTSLYFCASGSSWRQQNEKLFFGSGTQLSVL.

The chain links TRBV5-4 to TRBJ1-2; a weak D match, TRBD1 (5 bases). The CDR3 consists of 14 residues. Germline V lookup: CDR1 SGHNT, CDR2 YYREEE (reference sequence). V was pared by 4 bases and J by 4 bases, with 14 bases between. This CDR3 is CASSVGGIFYGYTF. In DNA form, the CDR3 reads TGTGCCAGCAGCGTTGGGGGGATCTTCTATGGCTACACCTTC. The complete variable domain, with remaining parts taken from reference TRBV5-4 and TRBJ1-2, reads ETGVTQSPTHLIKTRGQQVTLRCSSQSGHNTVSWYQQALGQGPQFIFQYYREEENGRGNFPPRFSGLQFPNYSSELNVNALELDDSALYLCASSVGGIFYGYTFGSGTRLTVV.

J is TRBJ1-6 and V is TRBV7-9, with unresolved D. CDR3 length equals 16 residues. Germline lookup yields CDR1 SEHNR and CDR2 FQNEAQ (reference sequence). V was cut by 5 bases and J by 5 bases, with 16 bases left in between. CDR3 protein: CASSELTGGDNSPLHF. The CDR3 DNA is TGTGCCAGCAGCGAACTGACCGGAGGAGATAATTCACCCCTCCACTTT.

The chain recombines TRBV18 with TRBJ2-1; D not certain. In germline, CDR1 is KGHSH, CDR2 LQKENI. The CDR3 is made up of 16 amino acids. The V end lost 2 bases, the J end lost 0 bases, and 11 bases lay between the germline ends. The CDR3 is CASSPRRQSSYNEQFF. The CDR3, as DNA: TGTGCCAGCTCACCAAGACGTCAAAGCTCCTACAATGAGCAGTTCTTC. The full variable domain, completed using reference TRBV18 and TRBJ2-1, is NAGVMQNPRHLVRRRGQEARLRCSPMKGHSHVYWYRQLPEEGLKFMVYLQKENIIDESGMPKERFSAEFPKEGPSILRIQQVVRGDSAAYFCASSPRRQSSYNEQFFGPGTRLTVL.

V usage is TRBV18 and J usage is TRBJ2-1; D tentatively fits TRBD1 or TRBD2 (6 bases each). Germline CDR1 is KGHSH and CDR2 is LQKENI. Trimming took off 3 bases at V and 2 bases at J, with 11 bases between the two ends. The CDR3 sequence is 15 residues long. For the CDR3, the DNA is TGTGCCAGCTCACCGAGGGGGGTCACCTACAATGAGCAGTTCTTC. Its protein product is CASSPRGVTYNEQFF.

This chain joins TRBV7-2 and TRBJ1-5; TRBD1 is a possible D gene (5 bases). Trimming pared 1 base from V and 6 bases from J, leaving 10 bases between. Germline CDR1 and CDR2: SGHTA and FQGNSA. This CDR3 region has 14 residues. The CDR3 sequence is CASSLETELQPQHF. As DNA, the CDR3 is TGTGCCAGCAGCTTAGAGACAGAACTTCAGCCCCAGCATTTT.

CDR3: CASSRSQRETQYF. CDR3 coding DNA: TGTGCCTCCTCCCGGAGCCAGCGAGAGACCCAGTACTTC. This sequence joins TRBV30 and TRBJ2-5; no clear D. The CDR3 is made up of 13 amino acids. Trimming took off 7 bases at V and 4 bases at J, with 16 bases between the two ends. Looked up from germline, CDR1 is GTSNPN and CDR2 is SVGIG (reference sequence).

The rearrangement joins TRBV19 to TRBJ2-3; the match to TRBD2 covers 8 bases. In germline, CDR1 is LNHDA, CDR2 SQIVND (reference sequence). The V gene end was trimmed by 10 bases and the J gene end by 0 bases; junction bases not matched to a gene: 6. CDR3 length equals 14 residues. CDR3 coding DNA: TGTGCCACCGAAAGCGGGGGTAGCACAGATACGCAGTATTTT. Its protein product is CATESGGSTDTQYF.

This clone was seen only a few times. The genes are TRBV2 and TRBJ1-2; 7 bases match TRBD1. Germline V gene sequence: CDR1 SNHLY, CDR2 FYNNEI. The CDR3 length is 12 residues. Losses at the gene ends were 11 bases for V and 4 bases for J; bases not matched to a gene: 7. The CDR3 protein is CALQGGIYGYTF. CDR3 in DNA: TGTGCCCTCCAGGGGGGAATCTATGGCTACACCTTC.

This clone showed up just a few times. The rearrangement joins TRBV6-5 to TRBJ1-1; a possible D gene is TRBD1 (6 bases). Trimming cost V 6 bases and J 7 bases, with 15 bases left between them. The germline V gene encodes CDR1 MNHEY and CDR2 SVGAGI. This CDR3 is built from 13 residues. The DNA of the CDR3 is TGTGCCAGCAGCCGAAAACAGGGTAGTGAAGCTTTCTTT. Protein: CASSRKQGSEAFF.

The V call is TRBV5-4, the J call TRBJ2-1, with TRBD2 matching 9 bases. CDR1 SGHNT and CDR2 YYREEE come from the germline V gene (reference sequence). Trimming at V came to 2 bases and at J to 8 bases, leaving 11 bases not matched to a gene. The CDR3 length is 16 residues. CDR3 in amino acids: CASSFSGLAFFDEQFF. In nucleotides, the CDR3 is TGTGCCAGCAGCTTTTCAGGACTAGCGTTCTTCGATGAGCAGTTCTTC.

The chain joins TRBV30 to TRBJ1-1, with 7 bases fitting TRBD1. This CDR3 has 14 amino acids. CDR1 is GTSNPN, CDR2 SVGIG, per germline (reference sequence). V lost 0 bases and J lost 8; bases outside the gene matches: 9. CDR3 protein: CAWSVALSDREAFF. For the CDR3, the DNA is TGTGCCTGGAGTGTGGCTTTGTCGGACAGGGAAGCTTTCTTT.

This clone turned up a few times. The chain is built from TRBV6-1 and TRBJ1-5; 8 positions match TRBD1. CDR3 length: 15 residues. Germline lookup yields CDR1 MNHNS and CDR2 SASEGT. V shed 3 bases, J shed 7 bases, and the junction held 8 bases outside the gene matches. As DNA, the CDR3 is TGTGCCAGCAGTGACGTCAGGGGGCAGCAGCAGCCCCAGCATTTT. It translates to CASSDVRGQQQPQHF.

V and J are TRBV27 and TRBJ2-3; 9 nucleotides align to TRBD2. There are 16 residues in the CDR3. The V gene end was trimmed by 3 bases and the J gene end by 7 bases; junction bases not matched to a gene: 11. Germline V lookup: CDR1 MNHEY, CDR2 SMNVEV (reference sequence). The CDR3 nucleotides read TGTGCCAGCAGTTTCTCCGGCGGGGGGGCCAGGAATACGCAGTATTTT. Amino acid sequence: CASSFSGGGARNTQYF.

This rearrangement joins TRBV7-2 to TRBJ1-5; D may be TRBD1 (5 bases). The CDR3 sequence is 16 residues long. The germline gives CDR1 SGHTA, CDR2 FQGNSA. V lost 5 bases to trimming and J lost 7 bases, with 21 bases between them. CDR3 loop: CASSPSAAQGSQPQHF. For the CDR3, the DNA is TGTGCCAGCAGCCCTTCCGCGGCTCAGGGTTCCCAGCCCCAGCATTTT.

The J gene is TRBJ2-1, the V gene TRBV18; 8 nucleotides align to TRBD2. The CDR3 consists of 15 residues. Looked up from germline, CDR1 is KGHSH and CDR2 is LQKENI. With V trimmed by 4 bases and J by 5 bases, 7 bases remained unmatched. CDR3 DNA sequence: TGTGCCAGCTCACTCCGGGGGGGCGAAAACAATGAGCAGTTCTTC. It is translated as CASSLRGGENNEQFF. Full variable domain (missing parts from reference TRBV18 and TRBJ2-1): NAGVMQNPRHLVRRRGQEARLRCSPMKGHSHVYWYRQLPEEGLKFMVYLQKENIIDESGMPKERFSAEFPKEGPSILRIQQVVRGDSAAYFCASSLRGGENNEQFFGPGTRLTVL.

The chain recombines TRBV18 with TRBJ2-3; D is uncertain. The CDR3 is made up of 18 amino acids. V gave up 3 bases and J gave up 0 bases, with 19 bases separating them. The germline V gene encodes CDR1 KGHSH and CDR2 LQKENI. The CDR3 DNA is TGTGCCAGCTCACCCATGGATGGTGCCAGAATAAGCACAGATACGCAGTATTTT. Amino acids: CASSPMDGARISTDTQYF.

The CDR3 coding sequence is TGTGCTAGTGGCCCCGTTGTCTACGAGCAGTACTTC. It specifies CASGPVVYEQYF. The chain has TRBV12-5 and TRBJ2-7; no reliable D call. CDR1 LGHNT and CDR2 FRNRAP come from the germline V gene. The V and J ends lost 6 bases and 3 bases respectively, with 9 bases between them. This CDR3 contains 12 residues.

This chain links TRBV2 with TRBJ1-2; no definite D call. The germline V and J ends were trimmed by 5 bases and 4 bases, with 14 bases remaining between them. The CDR3 contains 14 residues. Germline V CDR1 and CDR2: SNHLY, FYNNEI. The CDR3 sequence is CASSPLDNLYGYTF. In DNA form, the CDR3 reads TGTGCCAGCAGTCCTCTCGACAACCTCTATGGCTACACCTTC.

The chain joins TRBV10-3 to TRBJ1-5; D might be TRBD1 (5 bases). V lost 5 bases, J lost 0 bases, and 8 bases lay in between. The CDR3 is 14 amino acids. Germline values: CDR1 ENHRY, CDR2 SYGVKD. CDR3 protein: CAISPGPSNQPQHF. CDR3 coding DNA: TGTGCCATCAGTCCGGGGCCTAGCAATCAGCCCCAGCATTTT.

The chain combines TRBV30 with TRBJ2-3; D remains ambiguous. V was trimmed by 4 bases and J by 2 bases, leaving 4 bases between them. The CDR3 length is 11 residues. Per the germline V gene, CDR1 is GTSNPN and CDR2 is SVGIG (reference sequence). The CDR3, as DNA: TGTGCCTGGACCCCCACAGATACGCAGTATTTT. Its translation: CAWTPTDTQYF.

This clone was observed a few times. This chain joins TRBV6-6 and TRBJ2-7, with a weak D call TRBD2 (5 bases). The CDR3 contains 11 residues. V dropped 3 bases and J dropped 9 bases, with 9 bases sitting between them. Per the germline V gene, CDR1 is MNHNY and CDR2 is SVGAGI (reference sequence). Written as DNA, the CDR3 is TGTGCCAGCAGTTATGAGCGGTGGCAGTACTTC. It encodes CASSYERWQYF.